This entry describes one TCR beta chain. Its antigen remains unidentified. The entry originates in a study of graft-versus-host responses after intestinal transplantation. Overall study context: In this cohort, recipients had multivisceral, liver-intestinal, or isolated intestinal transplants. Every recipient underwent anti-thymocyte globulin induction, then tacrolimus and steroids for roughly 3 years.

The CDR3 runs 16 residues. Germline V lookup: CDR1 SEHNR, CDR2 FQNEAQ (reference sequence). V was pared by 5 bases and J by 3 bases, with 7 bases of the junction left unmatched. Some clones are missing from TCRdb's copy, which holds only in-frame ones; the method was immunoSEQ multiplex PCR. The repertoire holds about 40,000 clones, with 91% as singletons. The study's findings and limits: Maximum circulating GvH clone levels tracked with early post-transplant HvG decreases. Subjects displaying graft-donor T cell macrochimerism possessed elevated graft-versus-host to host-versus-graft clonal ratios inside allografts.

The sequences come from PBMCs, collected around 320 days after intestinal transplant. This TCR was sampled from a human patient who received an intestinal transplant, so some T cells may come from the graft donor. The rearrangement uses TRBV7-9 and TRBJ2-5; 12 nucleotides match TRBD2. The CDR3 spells CASSRNGLAGKETQYF. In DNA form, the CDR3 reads TGTGCCAGCAGCCGAAACGGACTAGCGGGGAAAGAGACCCAGTACTTC. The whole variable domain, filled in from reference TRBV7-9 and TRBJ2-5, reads DTGVSQNPRHKITKRGQNVTFRCDPISEHNRLYWYRQTLGQGPEFLTYFQNEAQLEKSRLLSDRFSAERPKGSFSTLEIQRTEQGDSAMYLCASSRNGLAGKETQYFGPGTRLLVL.